The 10 T cell receptor beta chains presented below share a single source sample, sequenced in a study of CD8 T cells in Susac syndrome. Random-hexamer reverse transcription was applied to about 0.45 to 1 ug RNA. TCRdb passed the immunoSEQ multiplex PCR reads through MiXCR, listing each CDR3 protein once. The sample holds 150,000 to 200,000 distinct CDR3 sequences, around 96% seen once. The specimen was CD4+ T cells from PBMCs. The receptors were sampled from a human donor with multiple sclerosis.

The rearrangement links TRBV12-3 or TRBV12-4 to TRBJ2-7, with 9 bases identical to TRBD1. The J segment lost 6 bases and the V segment lost 8 bases, leaving 5 bases of the junction unmatched. CDR3 length equals 12 residues. For the CDR3, the DNA is TGTGCCAGCCGACAGGGGGTGAGCGAGCAGTACTTC. Translated, it gives CASRQGVSEQYF.

The chain carries TRBV3-1 and TRBJ1-2; no clear D. The CDR3 has 12 amino acids. Trimming stripped 3 bases from V and 6 bases from J, with 8 bases between. Germline V gene lookup returns CDR1 LGHDT and CDR2 YNNKEL (reference sequence). In DNA, the CDR3 is TGTGCCAGCAGCCAGACCTCGGATGGCTACACCTTC. This codes for CASSQTSDGYTF.

The rearrangement uses TRBV5-1 and TRBJ2-1; 15 bases are shared with TRBD2. The CDR3 runs 19 residues. CDR1 and CDR2 (germline): SGHRS, YFSETQ. J lost 9 bases, V lost 4 bases, and 17 bases had no gene match. CDR3 coding DNA: TGCGCCAGCAGCCCAGGACTAGCGGGAGGGCCCGTCCGGTCGGGTGAGCAGTTCTTC. This encodes CASSPGLAGGPVRSGEQFF.

The chain links TRBV20-1 to TRBJ2-5; a weak D match, TRBD2 (5 bases). Germline CDR1 is DFQATT and CDR2 is SNEGSKA (reference sequence). V was trimmed by 4 bases and J by 8 bases, leaving 17 bases between them. The CDR3 has 13 residues. In nucleotides, the CDR3 is TGCAGTGCTATAAATTGGGCGGGCGACACCCAGTACTTC. It translates to CSAINWAGDTQYF.

The sample holds one count of this clonotype. The chain is built from TRBV5-1 and TRBJ2-7, with D perhaps TRBD2 (5 bases). V was trimmed by 6 bases and J by 3 bases, leaving 16 bases between them. The CDR3 consists of 14 residues. Per the germline V gene, CDR1 is SGHRS and CDR2 is YFSETQ. The chain's CDR3 is CASTPEAGGYEQYF. The DNA for the CDR3 is TGCGCCAGCACCCCAGAGGCCGGAGGCTACGAGCAGTACTTC.

The J gene is TRBJ1-4, the V gene TRBV14, with 7 nucleotides matching TRBD1. Germline assignment: CDR1 SGHDN and CDR2 FVKESK. The trim removed 4 bases at V and 3 bases at J, leaving 5 bases unmatched. This CDR3 comprises 15 residues. The CDR3 is CASSLSGTANEKLFF. The DNA for the CDR3 is TGTGCCAGCAGCCTTTCCGGGACAGCTAATGAAAAACTGTTTTTT. Filled out from reference TRBV14 and TRBJ1-4, the complete variable domain reads EAGVTQFPSHSVIEKGQTVTLRCDPISGHDNLYWYRRVMGKEIKFLLHFVKESKQDESGMPNNRFLAERTGGTYSTLKVQPAELEDSGVYFCASSLSGTANEKLFFGSGTQLSVL.

The chain carries TRBV5-1 and TRBJ2-7, with 11 bases lining up with TRBD2. Trimming at V came to 5 bases and at J to 2 bases, leaving 3 bases not matched to a gene. Germline CDR1 is SGHRS and CDR2 is YFSETQ. The CDR3 length is 14 residues. CDR3 sequence reads: CASSGTSGTYEQYF. CDR3 DNA: TGCGCCAGCAGTGGGACTAGCGGTACCTACGAGCAGTACTTC.

The rearrangement joins TRBV3-1 to TRBJ1-2, with D hard to call. The CDR3 loop spans 12 amino acids. Germline CDR1 LGHDT, CDR2 YNNKEL (reference sequence). The V gene lost 4 bases and the J gene lost 8 bases, with 11 bases spanning the gap. The CDR3: CASSRGPAGYTF. As DNA, the CDR3 is TGTGCCAGCAGCCGAGGCCCTGCGGGCTACACCTTC.

This chain uses TRBV27 with TRBJ2-3; TRBD1 aligns across 8 bases. V lost 8 bases and J lost 6; bases outside the gene matches: 16. Germline V lookup: CDR1 MNHEY, CDR2 SMNVEV (reference sequence). This CDR3 is 16 amino acids long. CDR3 nucleotide sequence: TGTGCCAGCTTCTCTTCCGGGACAGGAAAAGGGGATACGCAGTATTTT. This translates into CASFSSGTGKGDTQYF.

CDR3 DNA: TGTGCCACCAGGTCGGCCTCCCCTCTCAATGAGCAGTTCTTC. Translated, it gives CATRSASPLNEQFF. The J gene is TRBJ2-1, the V gene TRBV24-1; D is ambiguous. The CDR3 has 14 residues. Per the germline V gene, CDR1 is KGHDR and CDR2 is SFDVKD. With 7 bases removed from V and 6 bases from J, the gap between germline ends came to 15 bases.